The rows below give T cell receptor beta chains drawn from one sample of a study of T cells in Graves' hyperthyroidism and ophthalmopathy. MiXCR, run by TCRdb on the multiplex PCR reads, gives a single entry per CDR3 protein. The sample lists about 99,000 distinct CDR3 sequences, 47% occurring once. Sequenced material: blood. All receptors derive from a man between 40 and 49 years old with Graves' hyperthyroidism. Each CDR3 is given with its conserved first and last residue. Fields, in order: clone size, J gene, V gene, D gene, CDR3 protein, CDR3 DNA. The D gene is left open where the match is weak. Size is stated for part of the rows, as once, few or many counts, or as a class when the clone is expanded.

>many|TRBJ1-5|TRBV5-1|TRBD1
CASSIQGNQPQHF
TGCGCCAGCAGCATACAGGGGAATCAGCCCCAGCATTTT
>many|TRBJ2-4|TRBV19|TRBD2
CASTRGGKNIQYF
TGTGCCAGTACCCGCGGGGGCAAAAACATTCAGTACTTC
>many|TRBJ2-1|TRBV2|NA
CASRDSSLNNEQFF
TGTGCCAGCAGGGACTCGTCGTTAAACAATGAGCAGTTCTTC
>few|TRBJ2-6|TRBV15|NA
CATSSRVLTF
TGTGCCACCAGCAGCAGGGTCCTGACTTTC
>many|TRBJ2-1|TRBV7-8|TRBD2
CASSSEVVTSGGAREQFF
TGTGCCAGCAGCTCCGAGGTGGTGACTAGCGGGGGGGCCCGGGAGCAGTTCTTC
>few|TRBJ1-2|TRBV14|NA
CASSPSPVGYGYTF
TGTGCCAGCTCACCCTCACCGGTCGGATATGGCTACACCTTC
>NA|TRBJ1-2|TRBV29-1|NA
CSDPRGRFYGYTF
TGCAGCGACCCTAGAGGGAGATTCTATGGCTACACCTTC
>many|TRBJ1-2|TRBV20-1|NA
CSARGVSGYTF
TGCAGTGCTAGGGGGGTTAGCGGCTACACCTTC
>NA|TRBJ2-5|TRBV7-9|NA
CATRDSHQETQYF
TGTGCCACCCGGGATAGCCATCAAGAGACCCAGTACTTC
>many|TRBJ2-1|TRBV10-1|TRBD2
CASRSSGTKANEQFF
TGCGCCAGCAGATCTTCCGGGACTAAGGCCAATGAGCAGTTCTTC
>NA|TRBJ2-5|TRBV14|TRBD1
CASSRDRVSIETQYF
TGTGCCAGCAGCAGGGACAGGGTTTCGATAGAGACCCAGTACTTC
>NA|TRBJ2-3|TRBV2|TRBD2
CASSAQLAGLVDTQYF
TGTGCCAGCAGTGCCCAACTAGCGGGGCTTGTAGATACGCAGTATTTT
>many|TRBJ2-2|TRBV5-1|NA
CASSLADRNTGELFF
TGCGCCAGCAGCTTGGCGGACAGAAACACCGGGGAGCTGTTTTTT
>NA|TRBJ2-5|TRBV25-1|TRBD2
CASSATSGGQETQYF
TGTGCCAGCAGTGCTACTAGCGGGGGCCAAGAGACCCAGTACTTC
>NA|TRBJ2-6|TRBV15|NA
CASIRDRSSGDNVLTF
TGTGCCTCCATCAGAGATCGGAGCTCTGGGGACAACGTCCTGACTTTC
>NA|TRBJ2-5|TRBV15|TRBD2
CSTSSSLAGEETQYF
TGTTCCACCAGCTCCAGTCTAGCGGGGGAAGAGACCCAGTACTTC
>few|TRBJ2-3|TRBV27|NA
CASRNGARRADTQYF
TGTGCCAGCAGAAACGGGGCTAGGCGGGCAGATACGCAGTATTTT
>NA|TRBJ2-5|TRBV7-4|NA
CACSYIGLGETQYF
TGTGCCTGCAGTTACATCGGACTGGGAGAGACCCAGTACTTC
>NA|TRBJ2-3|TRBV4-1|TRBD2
CASSQGPDVGGRKDTQYF
TGCGCCAGCAGCCAAGGCCCCGATGTGGGCGGGAGGAAAGATACGCAGTATTTT
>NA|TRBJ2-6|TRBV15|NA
CATRGGANVLTF
TGTGCCACCCGAGGGGGGGCCAACGTCCTGACTTTC
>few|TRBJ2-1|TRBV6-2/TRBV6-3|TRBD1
CASRPGQGASSYNEQFF
TGTGCCAGCAGACCCGGACAGGGGGCAAGCTCCTACAATGAGCAGTTCTTC
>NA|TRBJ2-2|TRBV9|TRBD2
CASSVRLAGRDTGELFF
TGTGCCAGCAGCGTCCGACTAGCGGGAAGAGATACCGGGGAGCTGTTTTTT
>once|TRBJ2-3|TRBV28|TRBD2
CASSAPIKGGGGTDTQYF
TGTGCCAGCAGTGCCCCGATTAAAGGCGGGGGGGGGACAGATACGCAGTATTTT
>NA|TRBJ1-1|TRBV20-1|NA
CSARARRSTEAFF
TGCAGTGCTAGAGCCCGACGGAGCACTGAAGCTTTCTTT
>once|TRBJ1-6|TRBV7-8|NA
CASSPVGTTMRPYNSPLHF
TGTGCCAGCAGCCCTGTTGGGACGACAATGAGGCCCTATAATTCACCCCTCCACTTT
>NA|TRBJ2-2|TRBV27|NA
CASGGNAGELFF
TGTGCCAGCGGGGGGAACGCCGGGGAGCTGTTTTTT
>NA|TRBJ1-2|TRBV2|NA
CASSFRAGAFGGYTF
TGTGCCAGCAGTTTTCGGGCCGGTGCCTTCGGTGGCTACACCTTC
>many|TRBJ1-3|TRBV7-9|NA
CASSLKGSSGNTIYF
TGTGCCAGCAGCTTAAAGGGGAGCTCTGGAAACACCATATATTTT
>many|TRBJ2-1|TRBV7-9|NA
CASSLAGAYNEQFF
TGTGCCAGCAGCTTAGCGGGAGCGTACAATGAGCAGTTCTTC
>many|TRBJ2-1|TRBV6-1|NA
CASILGVASEAGQFF
TGTGCCAGCATCCTAGGCGTGGCCTCGGAAGCGGGGCAGTTCTTC
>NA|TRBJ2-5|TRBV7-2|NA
CASSYLSRGETQYF
TGTGCCAGCAGCTATCTCAGTAGGGGGGAGACCCAGTACTTC
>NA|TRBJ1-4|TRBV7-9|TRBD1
CASSSGTGVTEKLFF
TGTGCCAGCAGCTCCGGGACAGGGGTAACGGAAAAACTGTTTTTT
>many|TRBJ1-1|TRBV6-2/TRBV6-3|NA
CASRESGGGTEAFF
TGTGCCAGCAGAGAATCGGGAGGAGGCACTGAAGCTTTCTTT
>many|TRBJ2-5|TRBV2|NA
CASSPDSQETQYF
TGTGCCAGCAGTCCTGACTCGCAAGAGACCCAGTACTTC
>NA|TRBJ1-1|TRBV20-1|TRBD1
CSTRRGTGGTEASF
TGCAGTACTAGAAGGGGGACAGGAGGGACTGAAGCTTCCTTT
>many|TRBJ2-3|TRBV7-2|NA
CASSRTTVRGTDTQYF
TGTGCCAGCAGCCGAACAACAGTGAGGGGCACAGATACGCAGTATTTT
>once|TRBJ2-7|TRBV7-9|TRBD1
CASSLVGTGSSYEQYF
TGTGCCAGCAGCTTAGTAGGGACAGGTAGCTCCTACGAGCAGTACTTC
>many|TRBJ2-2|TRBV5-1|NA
CASSLVGGDTGELFF
TGCGCCAGCAGCTTGGTTGGAGGGGACACCGGGGAGCTGTTTTTT
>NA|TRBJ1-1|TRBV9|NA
CASTRGDAHTEAFF
TGTGCCAGCACTCGAGGGGACGCCCACACGGAAGCTTTCTTT
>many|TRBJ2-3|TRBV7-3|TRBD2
CASSFSSGGSTDTQYF
TGTGCCAGCAGCTTCAGTAGCGGGGGGTCGACAGATACGCAGTATTTT
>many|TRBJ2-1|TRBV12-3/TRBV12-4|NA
CASMAGQSHNEQFF
TGTGCCAGCATGGCGGGCCAATCCCACAATGAGCAGTTCTTC
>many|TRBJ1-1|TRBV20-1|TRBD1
CSARDLQGGRGTEAFF
TGCAGTGCTAGAGATCTCCAGGGGGGTCGGGGCACTGAAGCTTTCTTT